Shown below are 15 T cell receptor beta chains from a single sample sequenced in a study of cytomegalovirus exposure and HLA in healthy donors. The PCR made use of 60 Vbeta and 13 Jbeta primers. Sequencing used immunoSEQ multiplex PCR; TCRdb keeps in-frame clones, though not all of them. The table has roughly 120,000 clones, approximately 70% seen once. The sequenced sample consisted of PBMCs. Every receptor here comes from a man between 35 and 55 years old in good health and CMV-seronegative.

This rearrangement joins TRBV28 to TRBJ1-5; 9 nucleotides align to TRBD1. This CDR3 has 15 residues. V dropped 6 bases and J dropped 4; count of bases not matched to a gene: 7. Germline V gene sequence: CDR1 MDHEN, CDR2 SYDVKM. In DNA form, the CDR3 reads TGTGCCAGCAGGGCCACAGGGGGCATAAATCAGCCCCAGCATTTT. This gives the protein CASRATGGINQPQHF.

The chain employs TRBV6-6 and TRBJ1-5, with 7 bases fitting TRBD1. Germline values: CDR1 MNHNY, CDR2 SVGAGI (reference sequence). J was trimmed by 4 bases and V by 7 bases; bases with no gene match: 13. The CDR3 is made up of 16 amino acids. CDR3: CASTPHVDRENQPQHF. The CDR3 DNA follows: TGTGCCAGCACCCCCCATGTAGACAGGGAGAATCAGCCCCAGCATTTT.

The chain employs TRBV5-4 and TRBJ2-7; perhaps TRBD1 as D (5 bases). V was shortened by 0 bases and J by 3 bases, with 7 bases between the two germline ends. The CDR3 runs to 13 residues. The germline V gene has CDR1 SGHNT and CDR2 YYREEE (reference sequence). CDR3 in DNA: TGTGCCAGCAGCTTGGACAGGAACTACGAGCAGTACTTC. Residues: CASSLDRNYEQYF.

Concerning this clone itself: The junction departs from germline at one end; a sequencing error may be responsible. The chain has TRBV7-9 and TRBJ1-1; no firm D call. CDR1 is SEHNR and CDR2 is FQNEAQ in the germline V gene (reference sequence). This CDR3 spans 12 amino acids. CDR3 sequence: CSSSSDTTEAFF. The CDR3 DNA reads TGTTCCAGCAGCTCAGACACCACTGAAGCTTTCTTT.

Many counts were recorded for this clone. The rearrangement joins TRBV27 to TRBJ2-2; D not certain. V was clipped by 3 bases and J by 5 bases, with 7 bases between them. In germline, CDR1 is MNHEY, CDR2 SMNVEV (reference sequence). The CDR3 is 13 amino acids. The CDR3 nucleotides read TGTGCCAGCAGTTTCAAGAGGACCGGGGAGCTGTTTTTT. Its translation: CASSFKRTGELFF.

The chain links TRBV15 to TRBJ2-2, with a possible D match to TRBD1 (5 bases). The length of the CDR3 is 14 residues. Per germline, CDR1 LNHNV and CDR2 YYDKDF (reference sequence). Trimming took off 3 bases at V and 2 bases at J, with 7 bases between the two ends. The CDR3 loop is CATSSRTNTGELFF. CDR3 sequence (DNA): TGTGCCACCAGCAGCAGGACAAACACCGGGGAGCTGTTTTTT.

The rearrangement uses TRBV7-3 and TRBJ2-3, with 12 bases identical to TRBD2. The CDR3 spans 17 residues. Germline CDR1 is SGHTA and CDR2 is FQGTGA. V dropped 5 bases and J dropped 3; count of bases not matched to a gene: 9. The DNA of the CDR3 is TGTGCCAGCAGCCCACGCCTCCTAGCGGGGGGGACAGATACGCAGTATTTT. As protein: CASSPRLLAGGTDTQYF.

As to this clone: The sample holds other DNA sequences that translate to the same CDR3. The V and J genes are TRBV7-9 and TRBJ2-7; 8 bases fit TRBD1. Germline V gene data show CDR1 as SEHNR and CDR2 as FQNEAQ (reference sequence). V lost 1 base and J lost 0; bases outside the gene matches: 2. The CDR3 contains 15 residues. The CDR3 nucleotides are TGTGCCAGCAGCTTAGGGACAGGGCTCTCCTACGAGCAGTACTTC. It codes for CASSLGTGLSYEQYF.

This rearrangement joins TRBV29-1 to TRBJ2-7, with TRBD1 matching 7 bases. The CDR3 has 13 amino acids. CDR1 is SQVTM, CDR2 ANQGSEA, per germline. Trimming at V came to 4 bases and at J to 1 base, leaving 4 bases not matched to a gene. The CDR3 DNA sequence: TGCAGCGTTGTACAGGGGCCGTCCTACGAGCAGTACTTC. The encoded protein is CSVVQGPSYEQYF.

The CDR3 DNA reads TGTGCCAGCAGTTACGGAGCTGAAGTTGAAGCTTTCTTT. It encodes CASSYGAEVEAFF. This chain links TRBV6-5 with TRBJ1-1; unclear D gene. The germline V gene has CDR1 MNHEY and CDR2 SVGAGI. The CDR3 consists of 13 residues. Trimming removed 2 bases from V and 7 bases from J, with 11 bases in between.

The gene calls are TRBV5-1 and TRBJ2-5, with a weak D call TRBD2 (6 bases). The germline gives CDR1 SGHRS, CDR2 YFSETQ. The CDR3 covers 15 residues. V was trimmed by 2 bases and J by 1 base, leaving 12 bases between them. CDR3 protein: CASSFLAGTQETQYF. Written as DNA, the CDR3 is TGCGCCAGCAGCTTTTTGGCGGGGACCCAAGAGACCCAGTACTTC.

V usage is TRBV15 and J usage is TRBJ2-3; tentatively, D is TRBD2 (6 bases). The length of the CDR3 is 16 residues. The V end lost 3 bases, the J end lost 6 bases, and 19 bases lay between the germline ends. Germline CDR1 reads LNHNV; CDR2 reads YYDKDF (reference sequence). The CDR3 DNA is TGTGCCACCAGCAGGGGCCGACTAGTTCTAGCGGATACGCAGTATTTT. It translates to CATSRGRLVLADTQYF.

This rearrangement joins TRBV6-5 to TRBJ1-1; tentative D call: TRBD1 (6 bases). From germline, CDR1 is MNHEY and CDR2 SVGAGI. This CDR3 contains 15 residues. V was shortened by 6 bases and J by 7 bases, with 21 bases between the two germline ends. The CDR3 loop reads CASSLVRGLLGEAFF. The CDR3 nucleotides read TGTGCCAGCAGCCTTGTCAGGGGCCTTTTGGGTGAAGCTTTCTTT.

The V and J genes are TRBV19 and TRBJ2-7; tentative D call: TRBD1 (6 bases). Germline-derived CDR1 and CDR2 are LNHDA and SQIVND (reference sequence). The CDR3 consists of 15 residues. V lost 3 bases and J lost 1, with 13 bases in between. The CDR3 region has the DNA TGTGCCAGTAGTATGGGGGTGGACAGATCCTACGAGCAGTACTTC. It encodes CASSMGVDRSYEQYF.

The chain recombines TRBV5-4 with TRBJ1-1; 7 bases align to TRBD1. CDR1 and CDR2 from the germline V gene are SGHNT and YYREEE (reference sequence). After removal of 2 bases from V and 6 bases from J, the junction contained 7 bases not matched to a gene. This CDR3 has 14 residues. The chain's CDR3 is CASSFRQGYAEAFF. The CDR3 nucleotides read TGTGCCAGCAGCTTCCGACAGGGATATGCTGAAGCTTTCTTT.